The text below deals with one T cell receptor (beta chain). Its antigen is as yet unknown. Each CDR3 protein gets one entry after TCRdb re-called the reads with MiXCR. Found here are some 940,000 distinct CDR3 sequences, 25% to 40% of them singletons; the top ten hold roughly 12%. Germline V gene data show CDR1 as MNHNY and CDR2 as SVGAGI (reference sequence). This CDR3 is built from 17 residues. Trimming removed 5 bases at V and 3 bases at J, with 22 bases between. This sample stems from a study of T cell repertoires in cytomegalovirus infection. Turning to the study itself: An indication of both CMV infection and matching HLA type came from public TCR beta signatures.

This TCR came from a human donor in good health (CMV status not recorded). Some clones in this sample may be carry-over from other donors' samples. The chain joins TRBV6-6 to TRBJ1-2; the D gene is possibly TRBD1 (5 bases). The source material was cultured CD8+ T cells from PBMCs, sampled from culture after CMV antigen stimulation. Here the CDR3 reads CASSGINYRDRYYGYTF. The CDR3, as DNA: TGTGCCAGCAGTGGTATAAACTACCGGGACCGATACTATGGCTACACCTTC.